This record concerns one TCR beta chain sequence. Sequencing used immunoSEQ multiplex PCR; TCRdb keeps in-frame clones, though not all of them. The repertoire holds about 100,000 clones, with approximately 90% as singletons. The entry originates in a study of T cell responses to AZD1222 COVID-19 vaccine. This TCR came from an adult in good health. Sequenced material: peripheral blood, taken on day 0 of AZD1222 vaccination.

The CDR3 coding sequence is TGTGCCAGCAGTTACCCCATGGATATAGCGGGGCTAAGGTACGAGCAGTACTTC. It codes for CASSYPMDIAGLRYEQYF. J is TRBJ2-7 and V is TRBV6-2 or TRBV6-3, with 8 bases lining up with TRBD2. V was clipped by 2 bases and J by 4 bases; unmatched bases: 16. CDR3 length equals 18 residues. Germline CDR1 reads MNHEY; CDR2 reads SVGEGT.